These T cell receptor beta chains were read from a single sample in a study of response to subunit inactivated influenza vaccine. TCRdb called the RT-PCR reads again in MiXCR, with one record for every CDR3 protein. The data show roughly 780,000 distinct CDR3 sequences, with about 18% seen just once and around 9.9% held by the top ten. Here the sequenced sample was PBMCs from blood, taken around 5 days after vaccination. The receptor source for this set is a man aged 50 to 60 who received an inactivated influenza vaccine. Both conserved end residues are part of each CDR3. The order of the fields is clone size, V gene, D gene, J gene, CDR3 length, CDR3 protein, CDR3 DNA. D genes are given only for firm matches. Expanded clones are given a class, and other clones once, few, many or no size at all.

many,TRBV7-2,NA,TRBJ2-1,13,CASSLASYNEQFF,TGTGCCAGCAGCTTAGCGAGTTACAATGAGCAGTTCTTC
few,TRBV7-9,NA,TRBJ2-3,16,CASSLALGQDTDTQYF,TGTGCCAGCAGCTTAGCGCTGGGGCAGGACACAGATACGCAGTATTTT
few,TRBV27,NA,TRBJ2-7,13,CASGLQHSYEQYF,TGTGCCAGCGGTCTTCAACATTCCTACGAGCAGTACTTC
NA,TRBV4-1,NA,TRBJ1-6,17,CASSPQQGDGGNSPLHF,TGCGCCAGCAGCCCCCAACAAGGGGACGGGGGTAATTCACCCCTCCACTTT
NA,TRBV20-1,TRBD2,TRBJ2-1,13,CSARGLAGEEQFF,TGCAGTGCTAGGGGACTAGCGGGGGAAGAGCAGTTCTTC
NA,TRBV4-1,NA,TRBJ2-3,14,CASSQGENTDTQYF,TGCGCCAGCAGCCAAGGGGAGAACACAGATACGCAGTATTTT
many,TRBV29-1,NA,TRBJ2-7,11,CSVEVVYEQYF,TGCAGCGTTGAAGTAGTCTACGAGCAGTACTTC
few,TRBV6-5,NA,TRBJ2-7,15,CASSYSIGGVDEQYF,TGTGCCAGCAGTTACTCGATTGGCGGGGTCGACGAGCAGTACTTC
NA,TRBV10-2,NA,TRBJ2-3,15,CASSDLGRSTDTQYF,TGCGCCAGCAGTGATCTGGGACGGAGCACAGATACGCAGTATTTT
many,TRBV5-1,NA,TRBJ2-7,14,CASSLLNRESEQYF,TGCGCCAGCAGCTTGTTGAACAGAGAGAGCGAGCAGTACTTC
few,TRBV7-2,NA,TRBJ2-2,14,CASSTRLGTGELFF,TGTGCCAGCAGCACCCGGCTGGGAACCGGGGAGCTGTTTTTT
NA,TRBV6-5,NA,TRBJ2-1,15,CASSLADPPYNEQFF,TGTGCCAGCAGCTTAGCGGATCCCCCCTACAATGAGCAGTTCTTC
few,TRBV6-1,NA,TRBJ1-1,14,CASSEVGGDTEAFF,TGTGCCAGCAGTGAAGTTGGGGGGGACACTGAAGCTTTCTTT
NA,TRBV7-9,TRBD1,TRBJ2-7,16,CASSLGPGQGNREQYF,TGTGCCAGCAGCTTAGGACCGGGACAGGGAAACCGCGAGCAGTACTTC
NA,TRBV4-2,TRBD1,TRBJ2-1,15,CASSQGQGWDNEQFF,TGTGCCAGCAGCCAGGGACAGGGTTGGGACAATGAGCAGTTCTTC
NA,TRBV5-1,NA,TRBJ2-7,15,CASSLRGEASYEQYF,TGCGCCAGCAGCTTACGCGGCGAAGCTTCCTACGAGCAGTACTTC
NA,TRBV5-1,NA,TRBJ2-7,16,CASSLGASEAGYEQYF,TGCGCCAGCAGCTTGGGAGCTAGCGAGGCCGGCTACGAGCAGTACTTC
NA,TRBV6-1,TRBD1,TRBJ2-1,16,CASTFWGQGNNNEQFF,TGTGCCAGCACCTTCTGGGGACAGGGGAACAACAATGAGCAGTTCTTC
few,TRBV2,NA,TRBJ2-5,14,CASSDPAYQETQYF,TGTGCCAGCAGTGATCCGGCGTACCAAGAGACCCAGTACTTC
NA,TRBV29-1,TRBD1,TRBJ2-5,14,CSAKQGLGQETQYF,TGCAGCGCTAAACAGGGGTTGGGGCAAGAGACCCAGTACTTC
many,TRBV12-3/TRBV12-4,NA,TRBJ2-5,14,CASSQAVARETQYF,TGTGCCAGCAGCCAGGCGGTAGCGCGGGAGACCCAGTACTTC
few,TRBV11-2,TRBD2,TRBJ2-1,16,CASRRTSGREYNEQFF,TGTGCCAGCAGACGGACTAGCGGGAGGGAGTACAATGAGCAGTTCTTC
NA,TRBV7-9,NA,TRBJ2-2,14,CASSPMGNTGELFF,TGTGCCAGCAGCCCAATGGGTAACACCGGGGAGCTGTTTTTT
NA,TRBV6-4,TRBD2,TRBJ2-1,14,CASSSGRATDEQFF,TGTGCCAGCAGTAGCGGGAGGGCCACGGATGAGCAGTTCTTC
NA,TRBV12-3/TRBV12-4,TRBD2,TRBJ2-5,17,CASSLGSSGFASETQYF,TGTGCCAGCAGTTTAGGGTCTAGCGGATTTGCGTCGGAGACCCAGTACTTC
NA,TRBV10-3,NA,TRBJ1-1,11,CAIGVQGEAFF,TGTGCCATCGGAGTTCAGGGAGAAGCTTTCTTT
many,TRBV12-3/TRBV12-4,NA,TRBJ1-1,12,CASRLMNTEAFF,TGTGCCTCCCGTCTAATGAACACTGAAGCTTTCTTT
NA,TRBV9,TRBD1,TRBJ2-5,14,CASSEQGLQETQYF,TGTGCCAGCAGCGAACAGGGGTTGCAAGAGACCCAGTACTTC
NA,TRBV29-1,NA,TRBJ2-5,13,CSVDGVGRETQYF,TGCAGCGTTGATGGGGTCGGGAGAGAGACCCAGTACTTC
many,TRBV6-1,NA,TRBJ2-3,15,CASSRDEDFTDTQYF,TGTGCCAGCAGTCGGGACGAGGATTTCACAGATACGCAGTATTTT
few,TRBV12-3/TRBV12-4,NA,TRBJ2-3,14,CASSFRGGPDTQYF,TGTGCCAGCAGTTTTCGAGGGGGGCCAGATACGCAGTATTTT
NA,TRBV7-2,NA,TRBJ2-5,13,CASSLWELETQYF,TGTGCCAGCAGCTTATGGGAACTAGAGACCCAGTACTTC
few,TRBV10-3,NA,TRBJ2-5,16,CAISRVDGGPGETQYF,TGTGCCATCAGCCGCGTCGACGGGGGGCCGGGAGAGACCCAGTACTTC
NA,TRBV6-2/TRBV6-3,TRBD1,TRBJ2-7,11,CASSTTDRWDF,TGTGCCAGCAGTACCACGGACAGGTGGGACTTC
NA,TRBV12-3/TRBV12-4,TRBD2,TRBJ2-1,18,CASSRPPLLAGGYNEQFF,TGTGCCAGCAGCCGCCCGCCCCTACTAGCGGGAGGGTACAATGAGCAGTTCTTC
few,TRBV5-1,NA,TRBJ2-2,15,CASSSNLRGTGELFF,TGCGCCAGCAGCTCTAACCTCCGAGGCACCGGGGAGCTGTTTTTT
few,TRBV6-5,TRBD1,TRBJ2-2,15,CASSYLQGEVGELFF,TGTGCCAGCAGTTACTTACAGGGGGAGGTCGGGGAGCTGTTTTTT
NA,TRBV4-3,NA,TRBJ2-5,15,CASSQDGGYRETQYF,TGCGCCAGCAGCCAAGATGGGGGGTATAGGGAGACCCAGTACTTC
few,TRBV14,NA,TRBJ2-5,12,CASSRMWETQYF,TGTGCCAGCAGCCGAATGTGGGAGACCCAGTACTTC
NA,TRBV27,NA,TRBJ2-5,14,CASSRWGEGETQYF,TGTGCCAGCAGTAGGTGGGGGGAAGGAGAGACCCAGTACTTC
NA,TRBV6-2/TRBV6-3,NA,TRBJ2-5,16,CASSPGGPGYQETQYF,TGTGCCAGCAGTCCCGGCGGGCCTGGATACCAAGAGACCCAGTACTTC
few,TRBV7-2,NA,TRBJ2-7,12,CASSLDFREQYF,TGTGCCAGCAGCTTAGATTTCCGCGAGCAGTACTTC
many,TRBV12-3/TRBV12-4,TRBD1,TRBJ2-7,15,CASSDLLDRADEQYF,TGTGCCAGCAGCGACCTACTCGACAGGGCCGACGAGCAGTACTTC
many,TRBV7-9,NA,TRBJ1-2,14,CASSLDISNYGYTF,TGTGCCAGCAGCCTGGACATCTCTAACTATGGCTACACCTTC
few,TRBV28,TRBD2,TRBJ2-1,17,CASSPRSGRTSYNEQFF,TGTGCCAGCAGTCCCCGCAGCGGGAGGACCTCCTACAATGAGCAGTTCTTC
NA,TRBV12-3/TRBV12-4,TRBD2,TRBJ2-1,15,CASSPGLAVHNEQFF,TGTGCCAGCAGCCCAGGACTAGCGGTACACAATGAGCAGTTCTTC
NA,TRBV12-3/TRBV12-4,NA,TRBJ2-7,16,CASSQTALGPLHEQYF,TGTGCCAGCAGTCAGACAGCCCTGGGCCCCCTCCACGAGCAGTACTTC
few,TRBV12-3/TRBV12-4,NA,TRBJ2-7,13,CASQRDRPYEQYF,TGTGCCAGCCAGCGGGACAGGCCCTACGAGCAGTACTTC
NA,TRBV6-2/TRBV6-3,TRBD2,TRBJ2-5,14,CASSYRLAQETQYF,TGTGCCAGCAGTTACCGACTAGCACAAGAGACCCAGTACTTC
few,TRBV6-5,TRBD1,TRBJ2-5,14,CASSYRQGKETQYF,TGTGCCAGCAGTTACAGACAGGGAAAAGAGACCCAGTACTTC